This TCR beta chain is drawn from a study of T cell changes during pregnancy in multiple sclerosis. CDR1 and CDR2 (germline): MGHRA, YSYEKL. The CDR3 runs to 18 residues. The V and J ends lost 0 bases and 0 bases respectively, with 12 bases between them. Sequencing was performed with immunoSEQ multiplex PCR; in TCRdb, only in-frame clones are kept and a portion is missing. The data show approximately 44,000 clones, 90% seen once. This chain joins TRBV4-1 and TRBJ1-6; D remains unclear. This clonotype was sampled from a female donor with multiple sclerosis, enrolled in a pregnancy study. Sequences were derived from CD4+ T cells from peripheral blood mononuclear cells, sampled before pregnancy. The CDR3 DNA reads TGCGCCAGCAGCCAAGACGCTACAGATAGCTCCTATAATTCACCCCTCCACTTT. Encoded protein: CASSQDATDSSYNSPLHF.